A selection of T cell receptor beta chains follows, all from one sample in a study of OX40 agonist ivuxolimab in advanced cancers. Only in-frame clones appear in the TCRdb table, and some are missing; sequencing was by immunoSEQ multiplex PCR. Of about 60,000 clones detected, around nine tenths appear once; the ten largest clones hold 1.1%. Here the sequenced sample was CD4+ or CD8+ T cells sorted from blood, taken in a trial of the OX40 agonist ivuxolimab. These receptors all stem from an adult with an advanced solid tumor such as melanoma, head and neck, liver or kidney cancer. The CDR3 runs from the conserved cysteine through the conserved F or W. Fields, in order: clone size, D gene, V gene, J gene, CDR3 protein, CDR3 DNA. The D gene is left open where the match is weak. Size is stated for part of the rows, as once, few or many counts, or as a class when the clone is expanded.

abundance: .; d_gene: .; v_gene: TRBV18; j_gene: TRBJ2-1; CDR3aa: CASSPPGSNEQFF; CDR3nt: TGTGCCAGCTCACCACCAGGTAGCAATGAGCAGTTCTTC
abundance: .; d_gene: .; v_gene: TRBV6-6; j_gene: TRBJ1-2; CDR3aa: CASSSLGLPGYTF; CDR3nt: TGTGCCAGCAGTTCCCTGGGACTCCCTGGCTACACCTTC
abundance: .; d_gene: .; v_gene: TRBV5-8; j_gene: TRBJ2-6; CDR3aa: CASSLLGTNVLTF; CDR3nt: TGTGCCAGCAGCTTGTTGGGGACCAACGTCCTGACTTTC
abundance: .; d_gene: TRBD2; v_gene: TRBV5-4; j_gene: TRBJ2-3; CDR3aa: CASSPSGSPSDTQYF; CDR3nt: TGTGCCAGCAGTCCCAGCGGGAGTCCCTCAGATACGCAGTATTTT
abundance: .; d_gene: TRBD1; v_gene: TRBV14; j_gene: TRBJ2-1; CDR3aa: CASSHARADRHYNEQFF; CDR3nt: TGTGCCAGCAGCCATGCGCGGGCGGACAGGCATTACAATGAGCAGTTCTTC
abundance: .; d_gene: .; v_gene: TRBV4-2; j_gene: TRBJ1-3; CDR3aa: CASSQERASSGNTIYF; CDR3nt: TGTGCCAGCAGCCAAGAGAGGGCCAGCTCTGGAAACACCATATATTTT
abundance: .; d_gene: .; v_gene: TRBV11-3; j_gene: TRBJ2-1; CDR3aa: CASSLDGEQFF; CDR3nt: TGTGCCAGCAGCTTGGACGGGGAGCAGTTCTTC
abundance: .; d_gene: TRBD1; v_gene: TRBV4-3; j_gene: TRBJ2-2; CDR3aa: CASSQGTGGSGELFF; CDR3nt: TGCGCCAGCAGCCAAGGGACAGGGGGATCGGGGGAGCTGTTTTTT
abundance: .; d_gene: TRBD1; v_gene: TRBV7-8; j_gene: TRBJ1-1; CDR3aa: CASQGQGAWVTEAFF; CDR3nt: TGTGCCAGCCAAGGACAGGGGGCGTGGGTGACTGAAGCTTTCTTT
abundance: .; d_gene: .; v_gene: TRBV4-1; j_gene: TRBJ2-5; CDR3aa: CASSQVGRGETQYF; CDR3nt: TGCGCCAGCAGCCAAGTCGGGAGAGGAGAGACCCAGTACTTC
abundance: .; d_gene: .; v_gene: TRBV7-9; j_gene: TRBJ1-1; CDR3aa: CASSSSGNTEAFF; CDR3nt: TGTGCCAGCAGCTCCTCAGGGAACACTGAAGCTTTCTTT
abundance: few; d_gene: .; v_gene: TRBV19; j_gene: TRBJ2-7; CDR3aa: CASSRDVSSYEQYF; CDR3nt: TGTGCCAGTTCCCGGGACGTGAGCTCCTACGAGCAGTACTTC
abundance: .; d_gene: .; v_gene: TRBV9; j_gene: TRBJ1-2; CDR3aa: CASSPRWGSDYGYTF; CDR3nt: TGTGCCAGCAGCCCCAGGTGGGGATCGGACTATGGCTACACCTTC
abundance: .; d_gene: TRBD1; v_gene: TRBV6-6; j_gene: TRBJ2-2; CDR3aa: CASTLDRGKAGELFF; CDR3nt: TGTGCCAGCACCCTTGACAGGGGAAAGGCCGGGGAGCTGTTTTTT
abundance: .; d_gene: .; v_gene: TRBV5-5; j_gene: TRBJ1-3; CDR3aa: CASSFADSGNTIYF; CDR3nt: TGTGCCAGCAGCTTCGCTGACTCTGGAAACACCATATATTTT
abundance: .; d_gene: TRBD2; v_gene: TRBV10-3; j_gene: TRBJ2-2; CDR3aa: CAIMGTSGTNTGELFF; CDR3nt: TGTGCCATCATGGGGACTAGCGGGACGAACACCGGGGAGCTGTTTTTT
abundance: once; d_gene: .; v_gene: TRBV15; j_gene: TRBJ2-4; CDR3aa: CATSRAESENIQYF; CDR3nt: TGTGCCACCAGCAGAGCAGAGTCAGAAAACATTCAGTACTTC
abundance: few; d_gene: .; v_gene: TRBV18; j_gene: TRBJ1-1; CDR3aa: CASSGRGTEAFF; CDR3nt: TGTGCCAGCTCAGGGCGGGGCACTGAAGCTTTCTTT
abundance: .; d_gene: .; v_gene: TRBV7-7; j_gene: TRBJ2-2; CDR3aa: CASSLVPGLNTGELFF; CDR3nt: TGTGCTAGCAGCTTAGTCCCGGGCCTTAACACCGGGGAGCTGTTTTTT
abundance: .; d_gene: .; v_gene: TRBV9; j_gene: TRBJ2-4; CDR3aa: CASSASRGGKNIQYF; CDR3nt: TGTGCCAGCAGCGCCTCTCGCGGCGGAAAAAACATTCAGTACTTC
abundance: once; d_gene: TRBD1; v_gene: TRBV19; j_gene: TRBJ2-1; CDR3aa: CASSIDRQGREQFF; CDR3nt: TGTGCCAGTAGTATAGATCGACAGGGACGAGAGCAGTTCTTC
abundance: once; d_gene: .; v_gene: TRBV7-3; j_gene: TRBJ2-1; CDR3aa: CASSLNPRGSNDEQFF; CDR3nt: TGTGCCAGCAGCTTAAACCCAAGGGGGTCCAATGATGAGCAGTTCTTC
abundance: .; d_gene: .; v_gene: TRBV28; j_gene: TRBJ1-1; CDR3aa: CASSLGGDAEAFF; CDR3nt: TGTGCCAGCAGTTTGGGGGGGGATGCTGAAGCTTTCTTT
abundance: .; d_gene: TRBD2; v_gene: TRBV7-2; j_gene: TRBJ2-7; CDR3aa: CASSWTSEFDEQYF; CDR3nt: TGTGCCAGCAGCTGGACTAGCGAATTCGACGAGCAGTACTTC
abundance: medium-sized; d_gene: .; v_gene: TRBV7-8; j_gene: TRBJ1-5; CDR3aa: CASSLVSNQPQHF; CDR3nt: TGTGCCAGCAGCTTAGTCAGTAATCAGCCCCAGCATTTT
abundance: .; d_gene: .; v_gene: TRBV5-5; j_gene: TRBJ2-7; CDR3aa: CASSLTDEQYF; CDR3nt: TGTGCCAGCAGCTTGACGGACGAGCAGTACTTC
abundance: few; d_gene: .; v_gene: TRBV15; j_gene: TRBJ1-5; CDR3aa: CATSRERSIQPQHF; CDR3nt: TGTGCCACCAGCAGAGAGCGGAGCATTCAGCCCCAGCATTTT
abundance: .; d_gene: TRBD2; v_gene: TRBV2; j_gene: TRBJ2-2; CDR3aa: CASNLDSGRSNTGELFF; CDR3nt: TGTGCCAGCAACTTGGATAGCGGGAGATCGAACACCGGGGAGCTGTTTTTT
abundance: few; d_gene: .; v_gene: TRBV2; j_gene: TRBJ2-3; CDR3aa: CASSTESDTQYF; CDR3nt: TGTGCCAGCAGCACGGAGTCGGATACGCAGTATTTT
abundance: .; d_gene: TRBD2; v_gene: TRBV28; j_gene: TRBJ2-7; CDR3aa: CASSSPGLAASHEQYF; CDR3nt: TGTGCCAGCAGTTCCCCGGGACTAGCGGCCTCCCACGAGCAGTACTTC
abundance: .; d_gene: .; v_gene: TRBV14; j_gene: TRBJ2-1; CDR3aa: CASSHGQARFNEQFF; CDR3nt: TGTGCCAGCAGCCACGGCCAGGCAAGATTTAATGAGCAGTTCTTC
abundance: .; d_gene: .; v_gene: TRBV28; j_gene: TRBJ2-7; CDR3aa: CASSPDTEQYF; CDR3nt: TGTGCTTCCTCCCCCGACACGGAGCAGTACTTC
abundance: once; d_gene: TRBD2; v_gene: TRBV5-1; j_gene: TRBJ2-5; CDR3aa: CASSGTSGSEGETQYF; CDR3nt: TGCGCCAGCAGCGGGACTAGCGGGAGTGAGGGGGAGACCCAGTACTTC
abundance: .; d_gene: .; v_gene: TRBV6-6; j_gene: TRBJ2-1; CDR3aa: CASNKAGAGEVEQFF; CDR3nt: TGTGCCAGCAACAAAGCCGGGGCAGGGGAGGTTGAGCAGTTCTTC
abundance: .; d_gene: .; v_gene: TRBV5-5; j_gene: TRBJ1-3; CDR3aa: CASSLLPHSGNTIYF; CDR3nt: TGTGCCAGCAGCTTGCTACCCCACTCTGGAAACACCATATATTTT
abundance: .; d_gene: .; v_gene: TRBV2; j_gene: TRBJ1-1; CDR3aa: CASSEYTAEAFF; CDR3nt: TGTGCCAGCAGTGAATATACAGCTGAAGCTTTCTTT
abundance: medium-sized; d_gene: .; v_gene: TRBV5-1; j_gene: TRBJ2-3; CDR3aa: CASSLSGSTDTQYF; CDR3nt: TGCGCCAGCAGCTTGTCGGGGAGCACAGATACGCAGTATTTT
abundance: .; d_gene: .; v_gene: TRBV11-3; j_gene: TRBJ2-3; CDR3aa: CASSLDGSDTQYF; CDR3nt: TGTGCCAGCAGCTTAGATGGGTCAGATACGCAGTATTTT
abundance: .; d_gene: .; v_gene: TRBV2; j_gene: TRBJ1-1; CDR3aa: CASSPGPLSNTEAFF; CDR3nt: TGTGCCAGCAGTCCGGGGCCTTTGTCGAACACTGAAGCTTTCTTT
abundance: .; d_gene: TRBD1; v_gene: TRBV7-7; j_gene: TRBJ1-2; CDR3aa: CASSPSGTGDFYGYTF; CDR3nt: TGTGCCAGCAGCCCCTCCGGGACAGGGGATTTCTATGGCTACACCTTC
abundance: .; d_gene: .; v_gene: TRBV6-1; j_gene: TRBJ2-7; CDR3aa: CASSELYGTSYEQYF; CDR3nt: TGTGCCAGCAGTGAATTGTACGGAACCTCCTACGAGCAGTACTTC
abundance: .; d_gene: .; v_gene: TRBV7-2; j_gene: TRBJ1-1; CDR3aa: CASSLFPANTEAFF; CDR3nt: TGTGCCAGCAGCTTATTTCCTGCAAACACTGAAGCTTTCTTT
abundance: .; d_gene: .; v_gene: TRBV7-3; j_gene: TRBJ2-7; CDR3aa: CASSLTPTYEQYF; CDR3nt: TGTGCCAGCAGCTTAACTCCGACCTACGAGCAGTACTTC
abundance: .; d_gene: .; v_gene: TRBV28; j_gene: TRBJ1-4; CDR3aa: CASARGVTNEKLFF; CDR3nt: TGTGCCTCAGCAAGGGGGGTAACTAATGAAAAACTGTTTTTT
abundance: .; d_gene: .; v_gene: TRBV28; j_gene: TRBJ1-2; CDR3aa: CASSLAPGRLYGYTF; CDR3nt: TGTGCCAGCAGTTTAGCCCCCGGGCGGCTCTATGGCTACACCTTC
abundance: few; d_gene: .; v_gene: TRBV4-1; j_gene: TRBJ1-5; CDR3aa: CASRPVGFGQPQHF; CDR3nt: TGCGCCAGCAGGCCGGTGGGGTTTGGTCAGCCCCAGCATTTT
abundance: .; d_gene: .; v_gene: TRBV18; j_gene: TRBJ1-2; CDR3aa: CASSPLKAMQGGGYTF; CDR3nt: TGTGCCAGCTCACCTCTCAAGGCTATGCAGGGTGGTGGCTACACCTTC
abundance: .; d_gene: .; v_gene: TRBV11-2; j_gene: TRBJ2-2; CDR3aa: CASSLQPANTGELFF; CDR3nt: TGTGCCAGCAGCTTACAGCCAGCGAACACCGGGGAGCTGTTTTTT
abundance: .; d_gene: .; v_gene: TRBV10-3; j_gene: TRBJ1-1; CDR3aa: CAIMNGMNTEAFF; CDR3nt: TGTGCCATCATGAACGGGATGAACACTGAAGCTTTCTTT
abundance: .; d_gene: TRBD1; v_gene: TRBV5-6; j_gene: TRBJ1-2; CDR3aa: CASSLPGQGAFGYTF; CDR3nt: TGTGCCAGCAGTCTACCGGGACAGGGGGCTTTTGGCTACACCTTC
abundance: .; d_gene: .; v_gene: TRBV21-1; j_gene: TRBJ2-1; CDR3aa: CASSALRTGTYNEQFF; CDR3nt: TGTGCCAGCAGCGCCTTACGGACAGGGACCTACAATGAGCAGTTCTTC
abundance: .; d_gene: .; v_gene: TRBV7-9; j_gene: TRBJ2-5; CDR3aa: CASSGFQETQYF; CDR3nt: TGTGCCAGTAGCGGATTCCAAGAGACCCAGTACTTC
abundance: .; d_gene: .; v_gene: TRBV19; j_gene: TRBJ2-5; CDR3aa: CASSIKGSQETQYF; CDR3nt: TGTGCCAGTAGTATAAAAGGCAGCCAAGAGACCCAGTACTTC